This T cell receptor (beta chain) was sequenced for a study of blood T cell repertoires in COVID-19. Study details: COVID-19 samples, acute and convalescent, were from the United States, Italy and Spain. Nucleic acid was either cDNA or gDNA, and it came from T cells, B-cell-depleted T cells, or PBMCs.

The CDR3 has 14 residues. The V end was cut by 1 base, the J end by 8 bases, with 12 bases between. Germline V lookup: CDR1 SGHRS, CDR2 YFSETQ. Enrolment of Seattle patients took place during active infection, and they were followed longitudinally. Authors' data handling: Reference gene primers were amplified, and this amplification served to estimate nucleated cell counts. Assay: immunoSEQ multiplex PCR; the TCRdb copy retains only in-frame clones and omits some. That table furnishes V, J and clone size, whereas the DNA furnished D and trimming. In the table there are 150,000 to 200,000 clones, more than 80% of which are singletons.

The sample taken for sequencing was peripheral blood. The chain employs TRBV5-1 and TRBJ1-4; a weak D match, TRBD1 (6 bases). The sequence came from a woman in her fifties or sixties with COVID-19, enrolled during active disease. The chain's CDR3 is CASSLQGMREKLFF. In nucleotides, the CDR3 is TGCGCCAGCAGCTTGCAGGGGATGAGGGAAAAACTGTTTTTT. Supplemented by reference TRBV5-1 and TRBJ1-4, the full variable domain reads KAGVTQTPRYLIKTRGQQVTLSCSPISGHRSVSWYQQTPGQGLQFLFEYFSETQRNKGNFPGRFSGRQFSNSRSEMNVSTLELGDSALYLCASSLQGMREKLFFGSGTQLSVL.